This T cell receptor beta chain originates from a study of T cells in Graves' hyperthyroidism and ophthalmopathy. Stability of Graves' hyperthyroidism was defined as absent ophthalmopathy progression within 18 months. With a duration under 2 months, the hyperthyroidism was newly diagnosed in patients aged 18 to 65. RNA transcripts provided the source from which TCR beta CDR3 regions were amplified. The TCR CDR3 first-round RT-PCR relied on the HTBI primer set. TCRdb re-derived calls from the multiplex PCR reads in MiXCR, one entry per CDR3 protein. Seen here are 350,000 to 400,000 distinct CDR3 sequences, 15% to 20% observed once, and the top ten hold roughly 3.5%. A remark on this clonotype: Its antigen remains unidentified. This may be a read error, as it is one base from a much larger clone. The conserved final phenylalanine or tryptophan is absent from the CDR3, which likely points to a read error.

Study conclusions and caveats: Among clonotypes expanded in thyroid above 0.001, most were also found in blood. Model-based prediction identified ophthalmopathy a median approximately 6 months prior to its onset.

The CDR3 consists of 16 residues. The chain joins TRBV12-3 or TRBV12-4 to TRBJ1-3; no clear D. The specimen sequenced was blood. This clonotype was sampled from a woman between 18 and 29 years old with Graves' hyperthyroidism. The CDR3 reads CASLQLFWAGGNTIYV. The CDR3 nucleotides read TGTGCTAGTCTTCAACTATTCTGGGCTGGGGGAAACACCATATATGTT.